The 13 T cell receptor beta chains reported below all come from one sample, sequenced in a study of cytomegalovirus exposure and HLA in healthy donors. Primers included in the PCR were 60 Vbeta and 13 Jbeta primers. Only in-frame clones appear in the TCRdb table, and some are missing; sequencing was by immunoSEQ multiplex PCR. This sample has some 140,000 clones, with about 78% found just once. Sequenced sample: PBMCs. These receptors came from a man in his fifties or sixties in good health and CMV-seronegative.

The chain carries TRBV20-1 and TRBJ2-3; D ambiguous. This CDR3 has 11 amino acids. CDR1 and CDR2 from the germline V gene are DFQATT and SNEGSKA (reference sequence). The germline V and J ends were trimmed by 3 bases and 6 bases, with 7 bases remaining between them. This CDR3 is CSASARDTQYF. The CDR3 DNA reads as TGCAGTGCTAGTGCCAGGGATACGCAGTATTTT.

The rearrangement uses TRBV30 and TRBJ2-3, with D possibly TRBD2 on 7 matching bases. Germline V gene sequence: CDR1 GTSNPN, CDR2 SVGIG (reference sequence). V shed 5 bases and J shed 8 bases, with 11 bases lying between them. The CDR3 is made up of 11 amino acids. The CDR3 coding sequence is TGTGCCTGGGGAAGGGGGGGTACGCAGTATTTT. This translates into CAWGRGGTQYF.

The chain links TRBV4-1 to TRBJ1-5; tentatively, D is TRBD1 (6 bases). The V gene's germline CDR1 is MGHRA and CDR2 YSYEKL. The V end lost 0 bases, the J end lost 7 bases, and 13 bases lay between the germline ends. The CDR3 has 15 residues. This chain's CDR3 is CASSQDWGLEQPQHF. DNA for the CDR3: TGCGCCAGCAGCCAAGATTGGGGGCTGGAGCAGCCCCAGCATTTT.

This CDR3 reads CAISQQGGGSYNEQFF. The DNA for the CDR3 is TGTGCCATCAGCCAACAGGGTGGCGGCTCCTACAATGAGCAGTTCTTC. The chain joins TRBV10-3 to TRBJ2-1; a weak D match, TRBD1 (6 bases). The CDR3 is 16 residues long. V was trimmed by 6 bases and J by 0 bases, leaving 15 bases between them. Looked up from germline, CDR1 is ENHRY and CDR2 is SYGVKD.

This clone was observed a few times. This chain links TRBV11-2 with TRBJ2-3, with 10 bases matching TRBD1. The length of the CDR3 is 17 residues. J gave up 6 bases and V 5 bases, and 14 bases lay outside the gene matches. Germline V gives CDR1 SGHAT, CDR2 FQNNGV. CDR3 residues: CASSVGQGPTWGDTQYF. DNA for the CDR3: TGTGCCAGCAGCGTGGGACAGGGGCCAACTTGGGGGGATACGCAGTATTTT.

The J gene is TRBJ2-7, the V gene TRBV6-6; TRBD2 matches at 9 bases. J was trimmed by 7 bases and V by 4 bases; bases with no gene match: 14. This CDR3 spans 16 amino acids. CDR1 is MNHNY and CDR2 is SVGAGI in the germline V gene (reference sequence). The CDR3 coding sequence is TGTGCCAGCAGTTCAACGGGCGTTAGCGGGAGCGGGGAGCAGTACTTC. Translation: CASSSTGVSGSGEQYF.

This clone was counted between two and nine times. Its ends do not fully match the called genes, so a read error is possible. V and J are TRBV5-1 and TRBJ2-7; TRBD2 is a possible D gene (6 bases). In germline, CDR1 is SGHRS, CDR2 YFSETQ. This CDR3 comprises 14 residues. DNA of the CDR3: TGCGCCAGCAGACGGGGGACGGAAACATACGGGCAGTACTTC. Translated, it gives CASRRGTETYGQYF.

The rearrangement links TRBV6-5 to TRBJ2-7, with TRBD1 matching over 9 bases. V lost 6 bases to trimming and J lost 7 bases; unmatched junction nucleotides: 7. This CDR3 comprises 13 residues. Germline V lookup: CDR1 MNHEY, CDR2 SVGAGI. CDR3 sequence: CASRSGTGIEQYF. The CDR3 region has the DNA TGTGCCAGCAGGTCCGGGACAGGGATTGAGCAGTACTTC.

The J gene is TRBJ2-2, the V gene TRBV19; 10 nucleotides agree with TRBD2. V shed 3 bases and J 6 bases; nucleotides not matched to a gene: 10. This CDR3 has 17 residues. Germline loops: CDR1 LNHDA, CDR2 SQIVND (reference sequence). The CDR3 sequence: CASSMGLASGSPGELFF. Written as DNA, the CDR3 is TGTGCCAGTAGTATGGGGTTGGCTAGCGGGAGTCCCGGGGAGCTGTTTTTT.

V gene TRBV7-6 combines with J gene TRBJ2-1; 9 bases agree with TRBD1. V lost 4 bases, J lost 8 bases, and 6 bases stayed unmatched. The CDR3 runs to 14 residues. The V gene's germline CDR1 is SGHVS and CDR2 FNYEAQ. In nucleotides, the CDR3 is TGTGCCAGCAGCTCGCAACAGGGGGCTTATGAGCAGTTCTTC. Translated, it gives CASSSQQGAYEQFF.

V usage is TRBV5-6 and J usage is TRBJ2-7; 7 nucleotides align to TRBD2. The CDR3 is 14 residues long. V shed 4 bases, J shed 0 bases, and the junction held 4 bases outside the gene matches. The germline gives CDR1 SGHDT, CDR2 YYEEEE. The CDR3 here is CASSLGGDSYEQYF. In nucleotides, the CDR3 is TGTGCCAGCAGCCTGGGGGGGGACTCCTACGAGCAGTACTTC.

V is TRBV28 and J is TRBJ2-7; 7 bases agree with TRBD2. The length of the CDR3 is 15 residues. Unmatched junction bases numbered 8, after V lost 6 bases and J lost 0 bases. Germline V gives CDR1 MDHEN, CDR2 SYDVKM. The CDR3 loop reads CASSRGGSASYEQYF. The CDR3 DNA reads TGTGCCAGCAGCCGGGGCGGGAGCGCCTCCTACGAGCAGTACTTC.

This chain joins TRBV11-3 and TRBJ2-3; maybe TRBD1 (5 bases). CDR3 length equals 13 residues. Germline assignment: CDR1 SGHNT and CDR2 YENEEA. V lost 5 bases, J lost 6 bases, and 12 bases lay in between. CDR3 amino acids: CASSVQGRDTQYF. As DNA, the CDR3 is TGTGCCAGCAGCGTCCAGGGTAGGGATACGCAGTATTTT.